This is a list of T cell receptor beta chains from one sample in a study of post-analysis software for immune sequencing data. One entry per CDR3 protein results from TCRdb running MiXCR on the PCR reads. The table includes hundreds of thousands of distinct CDR3 sequences, 44% detected once. Sequenced: blood. Every receptor here comes from a girl aged 10 to 17 with multiple sclerosis. Each CDR3 is given with its conserved first and last residue. The D gene is left open where the match is weak. Part of the rows lack a size; the others show once, few, many or a class for expanded clones.

>TRBD2|TRBV12-3/TRBV12-4|-|TRBJ2-3
TGTGCCAGCAGTCCACGACTAGCGGAACGGTATTTT
CASSPRLAERYF
>-|TRBV24-1|-|TRBJ2-3
TGTGCCACCAGTGATCCAGGGCGTAATACGCAGTATTTT
CATSDPGRNTQYF
>-|TRBV9|-|TRBJ1-2
TGTGCCAGCAGCGGATGGACAGCTAACTATGGCTACACCTTC
CASSGWTANYGYTF
>TRBD1|TRBV3-1|-|TRBJ2-4
TGTGCCAGCAGCCAAGGGGACAGGGGTAACATTCAGTACTTC
CASSQGDRGNIQYF
>-|TRBV3-1|few|TRBJ2-1
TGTGCCAGCAGCCAGAGGGACGGAGCCTACAATGAGCAGTTCTTC
CASSQRDGAYNEQFF
>-|TRBV20-1|-|TRBJ2-1
TGCAGTGCCGGGGCAGGGATGTACAATGAGCAGTTCTTC
CSAGAGMYNEQFF
>TRBD1|TRBV12-3/TRBV12-4|few|TRBJ2-1
TGTGCCAGCAGCCCCCAGGGGGCTGGGTATGAGCAGTTCTTC
CASSPQGAGYEQFF
>-|TRBV5-1|few|TRBJ2-7
TGCGCCAGCAGCTTAACTATTGACGAGCAGTACTTC
CASSLTIDEQYF
>-|TRBV5-5|-|TRBJ1-2
TGTGCCAGCACTACGGGAATCTCGGATGGCTACACCTTC
CASTTGISDGYTF
>-|TRBV29-1|many|TRBJ2-7
TGCAGCGTTGCCGGGAACTCCTACGAGCAGTACTTC
CSVAGNSYEQYF
>TRBD1|TRBV5-6|-|TRBJ2-7
TGTGCCAGCAGCTCCTTAGGGGGCCCTCCCTACGAGCAGTACTTC
CASSSLGGPPYEQYF
>-|TRBV27|-|TRBJ1-1
TGTGCCAGCATTACCTGGGGCAGGCGTGAAGCTTTCTTT
CASITWGRREAFF
>TRBD2|TRBV6-5|-|TRBJ2-7
TGTGCCAGCAGTTACTCATCTCCAGCGGGGGGGCTCAATGAGCAGTACTTC
CASSYSSPAGGLNEQYF
>-|TRBV12-3/TRBV12-4|few|TRBJ2-7
TGTGCCAGCAGTTTGGGACCGGGCCTGGTGGGCTACGAGCAGTACTTC
CASSLGPGLVGYEQYF
>TRBD1|TRBV6-1|-|TRBJ1-2
TGTGCCAGCAGCCGGACCGGGACAGGGGGCATGGGCTATGGCTACACCTTC
CASSRTGTGGMGYGYTF
>TRBD1|TRBV10-3|once|TRBJ2-1
TGTGCCATCAGTGGACAGGGGTCGAAGGAGCAGTTCTTC
CAISGQGSKEQFF
>TRBD1|TRBV14|-|TRBJ1-2
TGTGCCAGCAGCCTGGACAGGACGCCTATGGGCTACACCTTC
CASSLDRTPMGYTF
>TRBD2|TRBV6-5|few|TRBJ2-1
TGTGCCAGCAGTTACTCGACTAGCGGGGCCTACAATGAGCAGTTCTTC
CASSYSTSGAYNEQFF
>-|TRBV10-3|-|TRBJ2-5
TGTGCCATCAGTTCAGACCACAGTTACAAGCAGTACTTC
CAISSDHSYKQYF
>TRBD2|TRBV24-1|-|TRBJ2-1
TGTGCCACCAGTGATCCAGCGGGAGACTACAATGAGCAGTTCTTC
CATSDPAGDYNEQFF
>TRBD2|TRBV7-9|few|TRBJ2-5
TGTGCCAGCAGCTTACCCCTTCGACTAGCGGGAGGGAAAGAGACCCAGTACTTC
CASSLPLRLAGGKETQYF
>TRBD2|TRBV7-2|few|TRBJ2-7
TGTGCCAGCAGCGGGAGTAGCGGGGGGGCCTACGAGCAGTACTTC
CASSGSSGGAYEQYF
>-|TRBV24-1|-|TRBJ2-3
TGTGCCACCAGTGATTCTACAGGGACAAGCACAGATACGCAGTATTTT
CATSDSTGTSTDTQYF
>-|TRBV29-1|-|TRBJ1-2
TGCAGCGTTGAAGAAGCAGGGGTTGACTATGGCTACACCTTC
CSVEEAGVDYGYTF
>TRBD2|TRBV11-1|-|TRBJ2-1
TGTGCCTGCAGCTTGGGACTAGCGGACAATGAGCAGTTCTTC
CACSLGLADNEQFF
>-|TRBV14|-|TRBJ1-2
TGTGCCAGCAGCCAAGGCCAGGGGTACGGCCACACCTTC
CASSQGQGYGHTF
>-|TRBV12-3/TRBV12-4|-|TRBJ2-7
TGTGCCAGCAGTTTTAGAGTCCTAGGTAGATACGAGCAGTACTTC
CASSFRVLGRYEQYF
>TRBD2|TRBV10-3|few|TRBJ2-7
TGTGCCATCAAATCTAGCGGTTCCTCCTACGAGCAGTACTTC
CAIKSSGSSYEQYF
>-|TRBV7-8|-|TRBJ2-7
TGTGCCAGCAGCTTAGGCGTCCTCTTCCGGGAGCAGTACTTC
CASSLGVLFREQYF
>-|TRBV12-3/TRBV12-4|-|TRBJ2-3
TGTGCCAGCGGGCGGGTGAAAGCGCAGTATTTT
CASGRVKAQYF
>-|TRBV5-5|once|TRBJ1-5
TGTGCCAGCAGCTTAGGTGACTATCAGCCCCAGCATTTT
CASSLGDYQPQHF
>-|TRBV10-2|few|TRBJ2-7
TGCGCCAGCAGTGATCCTCCCTCCTACGAGCAGTACTTC
CASSDPPSYEQYF
>-|TRBV21-1|-|TRBJ2-7
TGTGCCATCACAGGGCCGCCCTCCTACGAGCAGTACTTC
CAITGPPSYEQYF
>TRBD2|TRBV29-1|once|TRBJ2-3
TGCAGCGGATTAGCGGGGGGGACAGATGCGCAGTATTTT
CSGLAGGTDAQYF
>TRBD1|TRBV7-6|-|TRBJ2-6
TGTGCCAGCAGCTCGGGACAGGGGATAAGTGGGGCCAACGTCCTGACTTTC
CASSSGQGISGANVLTF
>-|TRBV7-9|few|TRBJ2-1
TGTGCCAGCAGCTTAAGTATCGATGAGCAGTTCTTC
CASSLSIDEQFF
>-|TRBV13|-|TRBJ1-1
TGTGCCAGCAGTTACCCCATCAGGAACACTGAAGCTTTCTTT
CASSYPIRNTEAFF
>-|TRBV12-3/TRBV12-4|-|TRBJ1-1
TGTGCCAGCAGTTTAGTAGGGAGGACTGAAGCTTTCTTT
CASSLVGRTEAFF
>-|TRBV12-3/TRBV12-4|-|TRBJ2-5
TGTGCCAGCAGTCTCCAAAGGGGAATGGAGCAGTACTTC
CASSLQRGMEQYF
>TRBD2|TRBV12-3/TRBV12-4|-|TRBJ2-4
TGTGCCAGCACATTATGGACGGGAGGTAACTCCAAAAACATTCAGTACTTC
CASTLWTGGNSKNIQYF
>-|TRBV5-1|many|TRBJ2-7
TGTGCCAGCAGCTTAGGGACGGCCTCCTACGAGCAGTACTTC
CASSLGTASYEQYF
>-|TRBV7-6|-|TRBJ2-2
TGTGCCAGCAGCTTAGCTCCGGGGCAAACCGGGGAGCTGTTTTTT
CASSLAPGQTGELFF
>-|TRBV5-5|-|TRBJ2-5
TGTGCCAGCAGCGAGATCACAGGGGGGGGAGAGACCCAGTACTTC
CASSEITGGGETQYF
>TRBD2|TRBV2|once|TRBJ2-7
TGTGCCAGCAGATTAACTAGCGCCGAGCAGTACTTC
CASRLTSAEQYF
>TRBD1|TRBV27|-|TRBJ2-7
TGTGCCAGCAGTTCAGAAGTCGGGACAGCCTACGAGCAGTACTTC
CASSSEVGTAYEQYF
>-|TRBV10-3|-|TRBJ2-3
TGTGCCATCAGTGAGTGGGGCGGACCCACAGATACGCAGTATTTT
CAISEWGGPTDTQYF
>-|TRBV9|-|TRBJ1-2
TGTGCCAGCAGCGTAGGGGGTGCCCCTAACTATGGCTACACCTTC
CASSVGGAPNYGYTF
>TRBD1|TRBV7-9|-|TRBJ1-5
TGTGCCAGCAGCTTTTACCGGGACAGGGGTCTGGATCAGCCCCAGCATTTT
CASSFYRDRGLDQPQHF
>-|TRBV12-3/TRBV12-4|-|TRBJ1-2
TGTGCCAGCAGTTCGGAGGACAGTGTACACTCCTACACCTTC
CASSSEDSVHSYTF
>-|TRBV6-1|few|TRBJ1-5
TGTGCCAGCAGTGAATCCGCCGTAGGACGGATAAATCAGCCCCAGCATTTT
CASSESAVGRINQPQHF
>-|TRBV20-1|-|TRBJ1-5
TGCAGCGTCTCCCGGGACAAAAATCAGCCCCAGCATTTT
CSVSRDKNQPQHF
>TRBD1|TRBV29-1|-|TRBJ1-2
TGCAGCGCAGCCCATCGGCAGGGGGCACACTATGGCTACACCTTC
CSAAHRQGAHYGYTF
>TRBD1|TRBV5-1|-|TRBJ1-2
TGCGCCAGCAGCCCGGGACAGGGGAGAGTGGAATATGGCTACACCTTC
CASSPGQGRVEYGYTF
>-|TRBV7-9|-|TRBJ2-7
TGTGCCAGCAGCCCCCCGGACAGATCCTACGAGCAGTACTTC
CASSPPDRSYEQYF
>-|TRBV5-6|-|TRBJ2-7
TGTGCCAGCAGCCCAGGGGATCTTTTGTACGAGCAGTACTTC
CASSPGDLLYEQYF